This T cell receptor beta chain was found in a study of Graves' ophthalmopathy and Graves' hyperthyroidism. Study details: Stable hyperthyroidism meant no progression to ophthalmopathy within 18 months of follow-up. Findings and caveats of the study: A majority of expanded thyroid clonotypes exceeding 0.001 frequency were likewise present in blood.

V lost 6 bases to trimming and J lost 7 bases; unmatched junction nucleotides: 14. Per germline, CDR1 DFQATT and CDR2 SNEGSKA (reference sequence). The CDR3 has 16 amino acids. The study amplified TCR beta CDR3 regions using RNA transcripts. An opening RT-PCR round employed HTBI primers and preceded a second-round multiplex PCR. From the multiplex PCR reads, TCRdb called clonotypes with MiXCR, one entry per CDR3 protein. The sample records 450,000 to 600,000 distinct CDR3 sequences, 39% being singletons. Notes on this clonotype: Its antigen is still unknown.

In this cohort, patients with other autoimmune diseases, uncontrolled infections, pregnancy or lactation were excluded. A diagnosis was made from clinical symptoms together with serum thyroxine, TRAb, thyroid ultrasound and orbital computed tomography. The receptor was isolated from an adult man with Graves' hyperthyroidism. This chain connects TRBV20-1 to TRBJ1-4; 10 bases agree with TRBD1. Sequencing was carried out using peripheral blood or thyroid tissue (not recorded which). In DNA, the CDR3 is TGCAGTGCCAGACCCCCCGGGACAGGGGAGACTGAAAAACTGTTTTTT. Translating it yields CSARPPGTGETEKLFF.